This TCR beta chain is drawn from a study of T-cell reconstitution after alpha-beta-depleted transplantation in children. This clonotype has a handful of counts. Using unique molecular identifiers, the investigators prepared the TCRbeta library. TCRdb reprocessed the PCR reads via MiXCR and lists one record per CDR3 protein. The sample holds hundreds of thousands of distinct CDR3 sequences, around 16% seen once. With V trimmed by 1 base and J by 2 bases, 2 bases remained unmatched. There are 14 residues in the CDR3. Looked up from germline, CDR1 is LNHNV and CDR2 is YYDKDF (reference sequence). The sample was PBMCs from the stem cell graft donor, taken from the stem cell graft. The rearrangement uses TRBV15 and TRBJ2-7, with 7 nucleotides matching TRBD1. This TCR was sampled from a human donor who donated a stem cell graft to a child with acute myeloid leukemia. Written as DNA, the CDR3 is TGTGCCACCAGCAGAGGACAGGGCCCCTACGAGCAGTACTTC. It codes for CATSRGQGPYEQYF.